This record covers a single T cell receptor (beta chain). What it binds is not known. The PCR made use of 60 Vbeta and 13 Jbeta primers. Profiling relied on immunoSEQ multiplex PCR, and the TCRdb table lists in-frame clones only, not all of them. Here the sample spans more than 150,000 clones, around 80% being singletons. The record originates from a study of cytomegalovirus exposure and HLA in healthy donors. Trimming took off 7 bases at V and 6 bases at J, with 18 bases between the two ends. CDR1 and CDR2 from the germline V gene are LNHDA and SQIVND (reference sequence). This CDR3 is built from 14 residues. Study-wide findings and caveats: Rarity marked most TCR sequences, yet some public TCRs occurred in many donors. Reportedly, TCR beta sequences accurately predicted HLA-A and HLA-B alleles in most subjects.

V is TRBV19 and J is TRBJ1-2; D not certain. Sequencing was done on a sample of PBMCs. The clonotype was recovered from a man younger than 35 in good health and CMV-seronegative. Written as DNA, the CDR3 is TGTGCCAGTAAGAAGCGATCATTGGAGAATGGCTACACCTTC. It translates to CASKKRSLENGYTF.